These T cell receptor beta chains were read from a single sample in a study of cytomegalovirus exposure and HLA in healthy donors. Only in-frame clones appear in the TCRdb table, and some are missing; sequencing was by immunoSEQ multiplex PCR. The table has over 150,000 clones, around 72% seen once. Sequences were obtained from PBMCs. These receptors all come from a man aged 50-60 years in good health and CMV-seronegative. CDR3s include the opening cysteine and the closing phenylalanine or tryptophan. Fields, in order: V gene, D gene, J gene, clone size, CDR3 DNA, CDR3 protein. A D gene is named only where the DNA matches it firmly. Clone sizes are given selectively: once, few, many, or a class where the clone is expanded.

TRBV5-1	NA	TRBJ1-6	NA	TGCGCCAGCAGCTCGGTCTTGGGGGGGCGGGTTTCACCCCTCCACTTT	CASSSVLGGRVSPLHF
TRBV29-1	NA	TRBJ2-7	NA	TGCAGCGTTAGACAGGAAACACTAGGGCAGTACTTC	CSVRQETLGQYF
TRBV9	TRBD2	TRBJ2-3	NA	TGTGCCAGCAGCTCTCGGGAGGGGGTCACAGATACGCAGTATTTT	CASSSREGVTDTQYF
TRBV5-6	NA	TRBJ2-5	NA	TGTGCCAGCAGCCCCTCTTTAGGGAGAGAGGAGACCCAGTACTTC	CASSPSLGREETQYF
TRBV7-2	NA	TRBJ1-1	few	TGTGCCAGCAGCTTAACGAGGAACACTGAAGCTTTCTTT	CASSLTRNTEAFF
TRBV5-1	NA	TRBJ2-1	once	TGCGCCAGCAGCTTGGATGGCGGTACCTACAATGAGCAGTTCTTC	CASSLDGGTYNEQFF
TRBV7-2	NA	TRBJ1-1	NA	TGTGCCAGCAGCTTACAGGGGCGATTCATGAACACTGAAGCTTTCTTT	CASSLQGRFMNTEAFF
TRBV4-1	TRBD2	TRBJ2-3	NA	TGCGCCAGCAGCCTAGCGGGGGGGCGAGATACGCAGTATTTT	CASSLAGGRDTQYF
TRBV7-2	TRBD2	TRBJ2-5	NA	TGTGCCAGCAGCTTAGACGTCGCGGGGGGGTGGGAGACCCAGTACTTC	CASSLDVAGGWETQYF
TRBV9	TRBD1	TRBJ1-1	NA	TGTGCCAGCAGTTGGGACAGGGAGGGCCAGACTGAAGCTTTCTTT	CASSWDREGQTEAFF
TRBV2	TRBD1	TRBJ1-1	NA	TGTGCCAGCAGTGAAGCTACAGGGGTTTACACTGAAGCTTTCTTT	CASSEATGVYTEAFF
TRBV29-1	NA	TRBJ2-5	NA	TGCAGCGTTGTTAACAGACAAGAGACCCAGTACTTC	CSVVNRQETQYF
TRBV5-1	NA	TRBJ1-5	few	TGCGCCAGTCCACCTAACAGGGTTTCGGGCAATCAGCCCCAGCATTTT	CASPPNRVSGNQPQHF
TRBV6-5	TRBD1	TRBJ2-7	once	TGTGCCAGCAGGGGACAGGGGTCCTACGAGCAGTACTTC	CASRGQGSYEQYF
TRBV28	TRBD1	TRBJ1-2	NA	TGTGCCAGCAGTTTATTAGGGACAGGAACCTATGGCTACACCTTC	CASSLLGTGTYGYTF